One sample yielded the 5 T cell receptor beta chains listed below, sequenced in a study of cytomegalovirus exposure and HLA in healthy donors. Primers for the PCR totalled 60 Vbeta and 13 Jbeta. Sequencing was performed with immunoSEQ multiplex PCR; in TCRdb, only in-frame clones are kept and a portion is missing. The data hold roughly 140,000 clones, with roughly 85% observed a single time. The sequencing sample was made of PBMCs. All receptors derive from a young woman in good health and CMV-seronegative.

This clone has a handful of counts. The V gene is TRBV6-1, the J gene TRBJ1-2; the D is unclear. CDR1 is MNHNS, CDR2 SASEGT, per germline. The length of the CDR3 is 14 residues. V dropped 2 bases and J dropped 4 bases, with 11 bases sitting between them. CDR3 sequence (DNA): TGTGCCAGCAGTGAAATAGAAGCGCTCTATGGCTACACCTTC. Protein product: CASSEIEALYGYTF.

A note on this clone: In the same sample, other DNA sequences code for this CDR3. V and J are TRBV6-1 and TRBJ2-7; weak D call: TRBD2 (6 bases). Trimming removed 3 bases from V and 1 base from J, with 10 bases in between. The CDR3 is made up of 14 amino acids. Germline CDR1 is MNHNS and CDR2 is SASEGT. CDR3 region: CASSETRGSYEQYF. CDR3 DNA: TGTGCCAGCAGTGAGACTAGGGGTTCCTACGAGCAGTACTTC.

The sample holds one count of this clone. CDR3 sequence: CASSFQVGGNQPQHF. The CDR3 nucleotides read TGTGCCAGCAGTTTCCAGGTGGGTGGCAATCAGCCCCAGCATTTT. The rearrangement joins TRBV6-5 to TRBJ1-5, with D uncertain. The CDR3 has 15 residues. Germline lookup yields CDR1 MNHEY and CDR2 SVGAGI. V shed 4 bases and J shed 2 bases, with 12 bases lying between them.

V and J are TRBV29-1 and TRBJ2-7; TRBD2 aligns across 8 bases. The germline gives CDR1 SQVTM, CDR2 ANQGSEA. The V gene end was trimmed by 6 bases and the J gene end by 7 bases; junction bases not matched to a gene: 14. The CDR3 totals 14 residues. As DNA, the CDR3 is TGCAGCGTAGGGACGTTTGGCGGGGGGAGGGAGCAGTACTTC. Its translation is CSVGTFGGGREQYF.

V and J are TRBV2 and TRBJ2-6, with D possibly matching TRBD1 (7 bases). V lost 6 bases and J lost 2, with 20 bases in between. CDR1 is SNHLY and CDR2 is FYNNEI in the germline V gene. The CDR3 sequence is 18 residues long. CDR3 in amino acids: CASSRYTSGGTGANVLTF. The CDR3 DNA follows: TGTGCCAGCAGCCGATATACATCAGGGGGGACTGGGGCCAACGTCCTGACTTTC.